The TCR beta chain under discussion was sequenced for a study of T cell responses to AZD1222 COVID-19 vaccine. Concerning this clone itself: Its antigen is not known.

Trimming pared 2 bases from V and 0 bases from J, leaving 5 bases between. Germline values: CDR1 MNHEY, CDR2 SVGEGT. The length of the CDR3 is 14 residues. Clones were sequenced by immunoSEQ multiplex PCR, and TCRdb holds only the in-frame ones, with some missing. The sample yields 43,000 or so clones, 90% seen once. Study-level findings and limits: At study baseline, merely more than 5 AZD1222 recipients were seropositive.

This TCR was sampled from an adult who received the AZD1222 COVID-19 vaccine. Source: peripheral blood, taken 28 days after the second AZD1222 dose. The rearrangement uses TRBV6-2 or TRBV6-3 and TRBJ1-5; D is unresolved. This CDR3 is CASSYGSSNQPQHF. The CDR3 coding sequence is TGTGCCAGCAGTTACGGAAGTAGCAATCAGCCCCAGCATTTT.